Listed below are T cell receptor beta chains from one sample, sequenced in a study of human T cells and chemical hapten exposure. One entry per CDR3 protein, called by TCRdb with MiXCR from the RACE reads. The sample consists of tens of thousands of distinct CDR3 sequences, approximately 10% of them appearing once. The sample consisted of whole blood, taken in connection with sensitization to the hapten diphenylcyclopropenone (DPC). All receptors derive from a man aged 35-49 years with alopecia areata. Some clones in this sample may be carry-over from other donors' samples. Each CDR3 is given with its conserved first and last residue. A D gene is named only where the DNA matches it firmly. Clone size, where shown, is once, few, many, or a class for clones that have expanded.

TRBD1	TRBV12-3/TRBV12-4	.	TRBJ2-6	CASSLALRTGIFSGANVLTF	TGTGCCAGCAGTTTAGCGCTTAGGACAGGGATTTTCTCTGGGGCCAACGTCCTGACTTTC
.	TRBV5-1	many	TRBJ1-1	CASSLAGSMNTEAFF	TGCGCCAGCAGCTTGGCGGGCAGCATGAACACTGAAGCTTTCTTT
.	TRBV7-2	.	TRBJ1-3	CASTRAEGGSPIYF	TGTGCCAGCACCCGAGCAGAAGGGGGTAGCCCCATATATTTT
.	TRBV7-6	many	TRBJ2-7	CASSPRASTSYEQYF	TGTGCCAGCAGCCCTAGAGCCTCGACATCTTACGAGCAGTACTTC
TRBD2	TRBV7-2	.	TRBJ2-7	CASSRGLAGGWAYEQYF	TGTGCCAGCAGCCGCGGACTAGCGGGAGGTTGGGCCTACGAGCAGTACTTC
.	TRBV28	.	TRBJ2-3	CASSPLGYASTDTQYF	TGTGCCAGCAGTCCTCTCGGTTACGCTAGCACAGATACGCAGTATTTT
TRBD1	TRBV20-1	.	TRBJ2-7	CSARQGTYEQYF	TGCAGTGCCCGACAGGGGACCTACGAGCAGTACTTC
TRBD2	TRBV18	few	TRBJ2-3	CASSPTSASTDTQYF	TGTGCCAGCTCACCAACTAGCGCTAGCACAGATACGCAGTATTTT
.	TRBV5-6	once	TRBJ1-4	CASSAYLRTVNEKLFF	TGTGCCAGCAGCGCATATCTCCGGACCGTGAATGAAAAACTGTTTTTT
TRBD2	TRBV7-9	.	TRBJ2-5	CASSYGTSGRAETQYF	TGTGCCAGCAGCTACGGGACTAGCGGGAGGGCTGAGACCCAGTACTTC
.	TRBV30	many	TRBJ1-1	CASTRSTEAFF	TGTGCCTCCACGAGGAGCACTGAAGCTTTCTTT
.	TRBV6-6	.	TRBJ1-3	CASSSRRSSENTIYF	TGTGCCAGCAGTAGTAGGCGTTCCTCTGAAAACACCATATATTTT
TRBD1	TRBV7-2	few	TRBJ1-2	CASSLGQGFGYTF	TGTGCCAGCAGCTTGGGACAGGGGTTCGGCTACACCTTC
TRBD2	TRBV15	many	TRBJ2-7	CATSRESSGSYEQYF	TGTGCCACCAGCAGAGAGTCAAGCGGGAGTTACGAGCAGTACTTC
TRBD2	TRBV6-6	.	TRBJ2-7	CASTHGTRGYEQYF	TGTGCCAGCACCCACGGGACTAGAGGATACGAGCAGTACTTC
TRBD2	TRBV7-9	many	TRBJ2-7	CASSLSGAYPYEQYF	TGTGCCAGCAGTCTTAGCGGGGCCTACCCCTACGAGCAGTACTTC
.	TRBV5-3	.	TRBJ2-3	CARRALSGSRTDTQYF	TGTGCCAGAAGGGCCCTGAGTGGGAGTAGAACAGATACGCAGTATTTT
.	TRBV5-1	few	TRBJ2-5	CASRRQLQETQYF	TGCGCCAGCAGAAGACAGTTACAAGAGACCCAGTACTTC
.	TRBV4-3	.	TRBJ2-3	CASSPSASTTDTQYF	TGCGCCAGCAGCCCGTCGGCATCGACCACAGATACGCAGTATTTT
.	TRBV20-1	.	TRBJ2-2	CSAVNPKTGELFF	TGCAGTGCCGTTAACCCAAAAACCGGGGAGCTGTTTTTT
.	TRBV10-2	.	TRBJ1-1	CASTDRINTEAFF	TGCGCCAGCACCGACAGAATTAACACTGAAGCTTTCTTT
TRBD2	TRBV9	.	TRBJ2-2	CASSVVSGSNTGELFF	TGTGCCAGCAGCGTAGTTAGCGGGAGTAACACCGGGGAGCTGTTTTTT
.	TRBV5-1	many	TRBJ2-4	CASSPGELAKNIQYF	TGCGCCAGCAGCCCAGGGGAATTAGCCAAAAACATTCAGTACTTC